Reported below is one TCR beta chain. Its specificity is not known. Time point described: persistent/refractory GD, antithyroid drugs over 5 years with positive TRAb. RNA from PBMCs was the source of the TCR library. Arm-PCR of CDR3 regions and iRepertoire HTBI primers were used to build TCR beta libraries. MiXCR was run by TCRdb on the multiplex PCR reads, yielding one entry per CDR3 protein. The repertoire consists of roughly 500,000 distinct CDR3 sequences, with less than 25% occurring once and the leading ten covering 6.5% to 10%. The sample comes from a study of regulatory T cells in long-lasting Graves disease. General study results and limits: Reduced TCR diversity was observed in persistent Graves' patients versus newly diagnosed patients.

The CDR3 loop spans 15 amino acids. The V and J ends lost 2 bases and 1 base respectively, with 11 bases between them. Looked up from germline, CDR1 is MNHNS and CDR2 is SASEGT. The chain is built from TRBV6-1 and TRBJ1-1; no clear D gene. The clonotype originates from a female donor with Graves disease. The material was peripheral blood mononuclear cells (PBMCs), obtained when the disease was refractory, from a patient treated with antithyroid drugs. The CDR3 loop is CASSERYHGNTEAFF. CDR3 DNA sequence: TGTGCCAGCAGTGAAAGGTACCATGGGAACACTGAAGCTTTCTTT.